This T cell receptor beta chain came from a study of shared clonotypes between healthy human individuals. The V and J ends lost 2 bases and 3 bases, in that order; junction bases with no gene match: 9. The CDR3 runs 17 residues. Germline CDR1 is SGHDT and CDR2 is YYEEEE. About 30,000 T cell genomes, or around 300 ng DNA, went into unsorted PBMC replicate PCRs. Sequencing used immunoSEQ multiplex PCR; TCRdb keeps in-frame clones, though not all of them. Among 400,000 to 500,000 clones, around 80% were seen once, and the ten largest hold about 12%. J is TRBJ2-1 and V is TRBV5-6; 9 nucleotides align to TRBD1. This TCR came from a woman aged 40-49 years in good health. Some clones in this sample may be carry-over from other donors' samples. Sequenced: PBMCs. CDR3 region: CASSLIAPGQGYNEQFF. CDR3 bases: TGTGCCAGCAGCTTAATTGCCCCGGGACAGGGCTACAATGAGCAGTTCTTC.